These 14 T cell receptor beta chains came from one sample sequenced in a study of blood T cell repertoires in COVID-19. The data were produced by immunoSEQ multiplex PCR, yet TCRdb's version contains in-frame clones alone and is incomplete. This table has around 340,000 clones, roughly 87% appearing once. The sample consisted of peripheral blood. The receptors come from a woman aged 60-75 years with COVID-19, enrolled during active disease.

The chain recombines TRBV6-5 with TRBJ2-7; 15 bases line up with TRBD2. CDR3 size: 15 residues. Germline trimming cut 5 bases from V and 7 bases from J; bases unmatched to any gene: 6. Germline V lookup: CDR1 MNHEY, CDR2 SVGAGI. The CDR3 DNA is TGTGCCAGCAGTCAAAGGACTAGCGGGGGGGCGGAGCAGTACTTC. Amino acid sequence: CASSQRTSGGAEQYF.

V gene TRBV6-1 combines with J gene TRBJ1-1; a weak D match, TRBD1 (5 bases). Per germline, CDR1 MNHNS and CDR2 SASEGT. The V gene lost 3 bases and the J gene lost 4 bases, with 9 bases spanning the gap. The CDR3 has 13 amino acids. This chain's CDR3 is CASSDGGSTEAFF. The CDR3 bases are TGTGCCAGCAGTGACGGGGGTTCCACTGAAGCTTTCTTT.

For the CDR3, the DNA is TGTGCCAGCAGCGTAGCAACGGGTATCGACGAGCAGTACTTC. This sequence encodes CASSVATGIDEQYF. The chain uses TRBV9 and TRBJ2-7; D remains unclear. The CDR3 loop spans 14 amino acids. Germline lookup yields CDR1 SGDLS and CDR2 YYNGEE. Trimming took 0 bases from V and 5 from J, leaving 12 bases between them.

Written as DNA, the CDR3 is TGCAGCGTTGTCGAGGGGGCCCACAATGAGCAGTTCTTC. It specifies CSVVEGAHNEQFF. The V and J genes are TRBV29-1 and TRBJ2-1; 7 bases are a match to TRBD1. V was pared by 4 bases and J by 5 bases, with 5 bases of the junction left unmatched. CDR1 and CDR2 (germline): SQVTM, ANQGSEA. This CDR3 contains 13 residues.

This chain links TRBV5-1 with TRBJ1-1, with 11 positions matching TRBD1. The length of the CDR3 is 16 residues. Germline lookup yields CDR1 SGHRS and CDR2 YFSETQ. V trimming: 4 bases; J trimming: 2 bases; junction bases outside the gene matches: 7. The CDR3 DNA follows: TGCGCCAGCAGCCTCGGACAGGGGGCATTTAACACTGAAGCTTTCTTT. Translating it yields CASSLGQGAFNTEAFF.

The rearrangement links TRBV28 to TRBJ1-2; D might be TRBD1 (6 bases). Trimming shortened V by 2 bases and J by 8 bases, and 9 bases separated the two germline ends. The CDR3 runs to 12 residues. Per the germline V gene, CDR1 is MDHEN and CDR2 is SYDVKM. The CDR3 loop reads CASSLKGDGYTF. The DNA for the CDR3 is TGTGCCAGCAGTTTAAAGGGGGACGGCTACACCTTC.

J is TRBJ2-4 and V is TRBV25-1; weak D call: TRBD1 (6 bases). The ends were cut back, 1 base at V and 2 bases at J, with 15 bases in the middle. Germline V CDR1 and CDR2: MGHDK, SYGVNS. The CDR3 sequence is 17 residues long. CDR3 protein: CASSESTGALTKNIQYF. The CDR3 DNA reads TGTGCCAGCAGTGAATCGACAGGCGCACTTACCAAAAACATTCAGTACTTC.

The V call is TRBV29-1, the J call TRBJ1-1, with TRBD1 matching over 9 bases. After removal of 6 bases from V and 11 bases from J, the junction contained 10 bases not matched to a gene. The CDR3 has 12 residues. CDR1 and CDR2 from the germline V gene are SQVTM and ANQGSEA. CDR3 DNA: TGCAGCGTCTTAGGACAGGGGACGTCGGCTTTCTTT. Its translation: CSVLGQGTSAFF.

The CDR3 here is CASSLASEGAYNEQFF. The DNA for the CDR3 is TGCGCCAGCAGCTTGGCCTCGGAGGGGGCATACAATGAGCAGTTCTTC. The rearrangement links TRBV5-1 to TRBJ2-1; tentatively, D is TRBD1 (7 bases). This CDR3 contains 16 residues. Trimming took off 0 bases at V and 4 bases at J, with 14 bases between the two ends. The germline CDR1 and CDR2 sequences are SGHRS and YFSETQ.

V and J are TRBV20-1 and TRBJ1-5, with 8 bases aligning to TRBD1. CDR1 is DFQATT, CDR2 SNEGSKA, per germline (reference sequence). This CDR3 comprises 15 residues. The junction had 11 bases not matched to a gene; V was cut back by 3 bases and J by 7 bases. CDR3: CSASPQGAVGQPQHF. DNA of the CDR3: TGCAGTGCTAGTCCTCAGGGGGCAGTTGGGCAGCCCCAGCATTTT.

CDR3 in amino acids: CASSLYGGSIGELFF. The CDR3 nucleotides read TGTGCCAGCAGCTTATACGGGGGGTCGATTGGGGAGCTGTTTTTT. The chain couples TRBV11-2 to TRBJ2-2; 7 bases are shared with TRBD2. Germline-derived CDR1 and CDR2 are SGHAT and FQNNGV. The CDR3 loop spans 15 amino acids. V lost 2 bases, J lost 8 bases, and 8 bases stayed unmatched.

CDR3 protein: CASSATTSGGNNEQFF. CDR3 coding DNA: TGTGCCAGCAGCGCGACCACTAGCGGGGGTAACAATGAGCAGTTCTTC. The chain combines TRBV6-6 with TRBJ2-1, with TRBD2 matching 11 bases. V lost 6 bases, J lost 5 bases, and 9 bases stayed unmatched. In germline, CDR1 is MNHNY, CDR2 SVGAGI (reference sequence). The CDR3 totals 16 residues.

The chain links TRBV11-2 to TRBJ2-5; TRBD2 aligns across 9 bases. Germline CDR1 and CDR2: SGHAT and FQNNGV. The CDR3 is 15 amino acids. J lost 4 bases, V lost 6 bases, and 9 bases had no gene match. The chain's CDR3 is CASSLQGREGETQYF. Here the CDR3 DNA reads TGTGCCAGCAGTTTACAGGGGCGGGAGGGAGAGACCCAGTACTTC.

The rearrangement uses TRBV2 and TRBJ1-6, with TRBD1 matching over 9 bases. Germline values: CDR1 SNHLY, CDR2 FYNNEI. With V trimmed by 6 bases and J by 10 bases, 7 bases remained unmatched. CDR3 length equals 14 residues. The CDR3 reads CASRGTGGSSPLHF. CDR3 nucleotides: TGTGCCAGCAGAGGAACAGGGGGCTCATCACCCCTCCACTTT.